The 27 T cell receptor beta chains below all came from one sample that was sequenced in a study of immune evolution from preneoplasia to lung adenocarcinoma. Using immunoSEQ multiplex PCR, the repertoire was profiled, and TCRdb retains in-frame clones only, with some absent. The sample lists 8,500 to 13,000 clones, around 82% occurring once. The sequencing sample was made of FFPE minimally invasive lung adenocarcinoma tissue. The receptors were sampled from a person aged 70 to 85 with lung adenocarcinoma.

V usage is TRBV28 and J usage is TRBJ2-5; D might be TRBD1 (5 bases). Trimming cost V 5 bases and J 6 bases, with 10 bases left between them. CDR1 and CDR2 from the germline V gene are MDHEN and SYDVKM. There are 12 residues in the CDR3. CDR3 region: CASSPGKKTQYF. The CDR3 bases are TGTGCCAGCAGTCCAGGGAAAAAGACCCAGTACTTC.

The rearrangement joins TRBV5-1 to TRBJ2-2; the D gene is possibly TRBD2 (5 bases). The CDR3 consists of 14 residues. Germline loops: CDR1 SGHRS, CDR2 YFSETQ. Trimming shortened V by 2 bases and J by 7 bases, and 12 bases separated the two germline ends. CDR3 in amino acids: CASSFRETGGELFF. Written as DNA, the CDR3 is TGCGCCAGCAGCTTTCGGGAAACGGGCGGGGAGCTGTTTTTT.

The rearrangement joins TRBV7-2 to TRBJ1-6; D may be TRBD1 (5 bases). The CDR3 contains 14 residues. Germline CDR1 and CDR2: SGHTA and FQGNSA. Deletions cut 1 base from V and 8 bases from J, with 9 bases between. CDR3 coding DNA: TGTGCCAGCAGCTTAGGCGTGGGGGATTCACCCCTCCACTTT. It yields the protein CASSLGVGDSPLHF. Together with reference TRBV7-2 and TRBJ1-6, the CDR3 gives the full variable domain: GAGVSQSPSNKVTEKGKDVELRCDPISGHTALYWYRQSLGQGLEFLIYFQGNSAPDKSGLPSDRFSAERTGGSVSTLTIQRTQQEDSAVYLCASSLGVGDSPLHFGNGTRLTVT.

The chain links TRBV9 to TRBJ2-2; D is unclear. This CDR3 is built from 15 residues. Trimming removed 0 bases at V and 4 bases at J, with 10 bases between. In germline, CDR1 is SGDLS, CDR2 YYNGEE. The CDR3 reads CASSVEGLGTGELFF. As DNA, the CDR3 is TGTGCCAGCAGCGTAGAAGGGCTGGGCACCGGGGAGCTGTTTTTT.

V and J are TRBV6-5 and TRBJ2-2, with 10 positions matching TRBD2. V lost 5 bases to trimming and J lost 4 bases; unmatched junction nucleotides: 4. The CDR3 loop spans 15 amino acids. Germline V gene data show CDR1 as MNHEY and CDR2 as SVGAGI. CDR3 sequence: CASSLSGRATGELFF. CDR3 in DNA: TGTGCCAGCAGTCTCAGCGGGAGGGCCACCGGGGAGCTGTTTTTT.

The gene calls are TRBV30 and TRBJ2-6; the match to TRBD1 covers 8 bases. The V segment lost 6 bases and the J segment 0 bases; nucleotides outside the gene matches: 7. The length of the CDR3 is 16 residues. Per germline, CDR1 GTSNPN and CDR2 SVGIG (reference sequence). This CDR3 reads CACDLQGGSGANVLTF. The DNA for the CDR3 is TGTGCCTGTGACCTACAGGGGGGCTCTGGGGCCAACGTCCTGACTTTC.

This clone was observed a handful of times. The V call is TRBV29-1, the J call TRBJ1-4; no reliable D call. CDR3 length: 13 amino acids. Germline CDR1 is SQVTM and CDR2 is ANQGSEA. V lost 4 bases, J lost 4 bases, and 10 bases lay in between. DNA of the CDR3: TGCAGCGTTGTTGAGGGATTTAATGAAAAACTGTTTTTT. This encodes CSVVEGFNEKLFF.

This chain connects TRBV5-4 to TRBJ1-3; TRBD1 matches 11 bases. J was trimmed by 8 bases and V by 4 bases; bases with no gene match: 5. The CDR3 totals 14 residues. Germline CDR1 is SGHNT and CDR2 is YYREEE (reference sequence). The CDR3 nucleotides read TGTGCCAGCAGCAAGGGACAGGGGGTGGACACCATATATTTT. Its translation: CASSKGQGVDTIYF.

This clone has a single count. This rearrangement joins TRBV7-2 to TRBJ2-1; perhaps TRBD2 as D (6 bases). V lost 2 bases and J lost 7, with 21 bases in between. The CDR3 totals 17 residues. Germline V CDR1 and CDR2: SGHTA, FQGNSA. CDR3 sequence reads: CASSLIPLGGDGNEQFF. Written as DNA, the CDR3 is TGTGCCAGCAGCTTAATCCCCCTGGGCGGGGATGGGAATGAGCAGTTCTTC.

V gene TRBV5-4 combines with J gene TRBJ2-2; 8 bases align to TRBD2. CDR1 is SGHNT, CDR2 YYREEE, per germline (reference sequence). This CDR3 spans 17 amino acids. The junction had 12 bases not matched to a gene; V was cut back by 4 bases and J by 4 bases. The CDR3 DNA follows: TGTGCCAGCAGCCGGTTGAGCGGGGGCGCCGGCACCGGGGAGCTGTTTTTT. Translating gives CASSRLSGGAGTGELFF.

The gene calls are TRBV28 and TRBJ2-6; TRBD1 might be the D (6 bases). Trimming cost V 6 bases and J 1 base, with 10 bases left between them. The CDR3 sequence is 15 residues long. Germline values: CDR1 MDHEN, CDR2 SYDVKM. The CDR3 region is CASRPQGSGANVLTF. In DNA, the CDR3 is TGTGCCAGCAGGCCACAGGGTTCTGGGGCCAACGTCCTGACTTTC.

The V gene is TRBV6-1, the J gene TRBJ2-1; D uncertain. V lost 8 bases and J 5 bases, leaving 7 bases between the germline ends. Germline CDR1 is MNHNS and CDR2 is SASEGT. This CDR3 has 11 amino acids. CDR3: CASGSNNEQFF. Here the CDR3 DNA reads TGTGCCAGCGGAAGCAACAATGAGCAGTTCTTC.

V gene TRBV28 combines with J gene TRBJ1-5, with D possibly matching TRBD1 (5 bases). V was cut by 4 bases and J by 3 bases, with 19 bases left in between. The V gene's germline CDR1 is MDHEN and CDR2 SYDVKM. The CDR3 covers 17 residues. The CDR3, as DNA: TGTGCCAGCAGTTCGTCTCCGGGACGGGGGAACAATCAGCCCCAGCATTTT. This codes for CASSSSPGRGNNQPQHF.

This clone was picked up one time. The chain links TRBV6-1 to TRBJ1-6; TRBD1 might be the D (6 bases). V lost 10 bases to trimming and J lost 8 bases, with 15 bases between them. Germline values: CDR1 MNHNS, CDR2 SASEGT. The CDR3 loop spans 13 amino acids. The CDR3 nucleotides are TGTGCCAATAGACAGGACATCGATTCACCCCTCCACTTT. As protein: CANRQDIDSPLHF.

The rearrangement links TRBV5-6 to TRBJ2-5; 8 bases match TRBD1. CDR3 size: 13 residues. Germline V gives CDR1 SGHDT, CDR2 YYEEEE. V trimming: 5 bases; J trimming: 4 bases; junction bases outside the gene matches: 4. As DNA, the CDR3 is TGTGCCAGCAGTTACGACAGGGGAGAGACCCAGTACTTC. Protein sequence: CASSYDRGETQYF. Filled out from reference TRBV5-6 and TRBJ2-5, the complete variable domain reads DAGVTQSPTHLIKTRGQQVTLRCSPKSGHDTVSWYQQALGQGPQFIFQYYEEEERQRGNFPDRFSGHQFPNYSSELNVNALLLGDSALYLCASSYDRGETQYFGPGTRLLVL.

This chain links TRBV27 with TRBJ1-6; 7 nucleotides align to TRBD1. The CDR3 totals 15 residues. The germline gives CDR1 MNHEY, CDR2 SMNVEV (reference sequence). With 3 bases clipped from V and 9 bases from J, the junction kept 8 bases outside the gene matches. The CDR3 protein is CASSLEQGQVSPLHF. As DNA, the CDR3 is TGTGCCAGCAGTTTGGAACAAGGACAGGTTTCACCCCTCCACTTT.

This chain links TRBV5-1 with TRBJ1-1; D may be TRBD1 (5 bases). Per the germline V gene, CDR1 is SGHRS and CDR2 is YFSETQ. Trimming removed 5 bases from V and 1 base from J, with 15 bases in between. The CDR3 is 15 residues long. The CDR3 is CASRPPGRENTEAFF. For the CDR3, the DNA is TGCGCCAGCAGGCCGCCGGGACGAGAGAACACTGAAGCTTTCTTT.

The chain carries TRBV28 and TRBJ2-7; D possibly matches TRBD1 or TRBD2 (6 bases each). V lost 5 bases and J 6 bases, leaving 11 bases between the germline ends. CDR1 and CDR2 from the germline V gene are MDHEN and SYDVKM. The CDR3 is 12 amino acids. DNA of the CDR3: TGTGCCAGCAGTCCACCGGGGGCCGAGCAGTACTTC. It yields the protein CASSPPGAEQYF.

V and J are TRBV11-3 and TRBJ2-1; a weak D match, TRBD2 (6 bases). V lost 5 bases to trimming and J lost 0 bases, with 17 bases between them. This CDR3 region has 17 residues. Germline values: CDR1 SGHNT, CDR2 YENEEA. CDR3 in DNA: TGTGCCAGCAGCGCAGCCCCGGGGGAGAGCTCCTACAATGAGCAGTTCTTC. Its translation: CASSAAPGESSYNEQFF. The complete variable domain, with remaining parts taken from reference TRBV11-3 and TRBJ2-1, reads EAGVVQSPRYKIIEKKQPVAFWCNPISGHNTLYWYLQNLGQGPELLIRYENEEAVDDSQLPKDRFSAERLKGVDSTLKIQPAELGDSAVYLCASSAAPGESSYNEQFFGPGTRLTVL.

The J gene is TRBJ1-4, the V gene TRBV7-9; D not certain. Germline CDR1 is SEHNR and CDR2 is FQNEAQ (reference sequence). The germline V and J ends were trimmed by 5 bases and 5 bases, with 12 bases remaining between them. There are 14 residues in the CDR3. The CDR3 loop reads CASSQTSVNEKLFF. CDR3 nucleotides: TGTGCCAGCAGCCAAACCAGCGTCAATGAAAAACTGTTTTTT.

The chain joins TRBV29-1 to TRBJ2-1, with TRBD1 identical over 12 bases. The ends lost 6 bases at V and 9 bases at J; junction bases unmatched: 3. This CDR3 is built from 12 residues. The germline gives CDR1 SQVTM, CDR2 ANQGSEA. The DNA for the CDR3 is TGCAGCGTGGGACAGGGGGCGAGTGAGCAGTTCTTC. Translation gives CSVGQGASEQFF.

The chain couples TRBV11-2 to TRBJ1-2; a possible D gene is TRBD1 (5 bases). The germline V and J ends were trimmed by 0 bases and 6 bases, with 14 bases remaining between them. The CDR3 has 15 amino acids. Germline assignment: CDR1 SGHAT and CDR2 FQNNGV. Here the CDR3 reads CASSLDLQGLDGYTF. For the CDR3, the DNA is TGTGCCAGCAGCTTAGATCTTCAGGGTCTGGATGGCTACACCTTC.

V is TRBV7-9 and J is TRBJ2-1; 8 nucleotides line up with TRBD2. The J segment lost 3 bases and the V segment lost 8 bases, leaving 3 bases of the junction unmatched. This CDR3 has 13 residues. Germline CDR1 SEHNR, CDR2 FQNEAQ (reference sequence). This CDR3 is CASVAGLYNEQFF. The CDR3 DNA reads as TGTGCCAGCGTAGCGGGGCTCTACAATGAGCAGTTCTTC.

The V and J genes are TRBV6-5 and TRBJ2-2; 9 nucleotides align to TRBD1. Germline V gives CDR1 MNHEY, CDR2 SVGAGI. The CDR3 runs 14 residues. With 5 bases clipped from V and 6 bases from J, the junction kept 4 bases outside the gene matches. The CDR3 sequence is CASSRTGDAGELFF. In DNA form, the CDR3 reads TGTGCCAGCAGTCGGACAGGGGATGCCGGGGAGCTGTTTTTT.

The chain carries TRBV23-1 and TRBJ2-5; 10 bases line up with TRBD1. TRBV23-1 is an ORF, with its function uncertain. The CDR3 runs 16 residues. V gave up 4 bases and J gave up 4 bases; unmatched junction bases: 9. The CDR3 DNA follows: TGCGCCAGCAGTCTGACGCCCGGGACAGGGGTAGAGACCCAGTACTTC. Its translation is CASSLTPGTGVETQYF.

In nucleotides, the CDR3 is TGTGCCAGCAGCTTCTCCGGCGGGGAGCAGTACTTC. It is translated as CASSFSGGEQYF. The V call is TRBV28, the J call TRBJ2-7, with TRBD2 as a possible D gene (5 bases). Trimming took off 6 bases at V and 7 bases at J, with 13 bases between the two ends. There are 12 residues in the CDR3. The germline CDR1 and CDR2 sequences are MDHEN and SYDVKM.

The genes are TRBV2 and TRBJ2-5; 7 nucleotides match TRBD2. The CDR3 contains 17 residues. V lost 5 bases, J lost 1 base, and 13 bases stayed unmatched. In germline, CDR1 is SNHLY, CDR2 FYNNEI. Written as DNA, the CDR3 is TGTGCCAGCAGTACCCAAACTAAAGCGGGACGCCAAGAGACCCAGTACTTC. Residues: CASSTQTKAGRQETQYF. The full variable domain, its missing parts supplied by reference TRBV2 and TRBJ2-5, is EPEVTQTPSHQVTQMGQEVILRCVPISNHLYFYWYRQILGQKVEFLVSFYNNEISEKSEIFDDQFSVERPDGSNFTLKIRSTKLEDSAMYFCASSTQTKAGRQETQYFGPGTRLLVL.